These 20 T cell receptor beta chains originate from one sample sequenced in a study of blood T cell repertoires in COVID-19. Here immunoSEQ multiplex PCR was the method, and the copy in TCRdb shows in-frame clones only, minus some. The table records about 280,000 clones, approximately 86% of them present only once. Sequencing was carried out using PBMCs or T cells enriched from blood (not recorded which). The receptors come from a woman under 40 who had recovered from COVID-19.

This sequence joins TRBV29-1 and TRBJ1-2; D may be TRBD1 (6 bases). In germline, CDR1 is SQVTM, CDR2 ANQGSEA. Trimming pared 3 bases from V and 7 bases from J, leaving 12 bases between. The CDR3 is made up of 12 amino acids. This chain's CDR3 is CSVDSGVGGYTF. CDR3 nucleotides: TGCAGCGTTGACTCAGGGGTAGGTGGCTACACCTTC.

The CDR3 coding sequence is TGCGCCAGCAGCTTAAGGGGTTTACAGCCAGATACGCAGTATTTT. Its protein product is CASSLRGLQPDTQYF. The V call is TRBV5-1, the J call TRBJ2-3, with a tentative D call TRBD1 (5 bases). The CDR3 sequence is 15 residues long. The V end was cut by 2 bases, the J end by 4 bases, with 14 bases between. CDR1 and CDR2 from the germline V gene are SGHRS and YFSETQ.

CDR3: CSVTPGDSGYEQYF. CDR3 DNA: TGCAGCGTTACGCCGGGGGACAGCGGCTACGAGCAGTACTTC. The rearrangement links TRBV29-1 to TRBJ2-7, with D perhaps matching TRBD1 (7 bases). This CDR3 comprises 14 residues. Germline assignment: CDR1 SQVTM and CDR2 ANQGSEA. Trimming removed 5 bases from V and 3 bases from J, with 17 bases in between.

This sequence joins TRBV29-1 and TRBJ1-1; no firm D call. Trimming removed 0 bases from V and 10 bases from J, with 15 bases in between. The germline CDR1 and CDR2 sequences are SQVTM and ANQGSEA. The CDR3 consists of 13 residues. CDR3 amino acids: CSVEDAVPRRAFF. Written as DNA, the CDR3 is TGCAGCGTTGAAGATGCGGTTCCGAGAAGAGCTTTCTTT.

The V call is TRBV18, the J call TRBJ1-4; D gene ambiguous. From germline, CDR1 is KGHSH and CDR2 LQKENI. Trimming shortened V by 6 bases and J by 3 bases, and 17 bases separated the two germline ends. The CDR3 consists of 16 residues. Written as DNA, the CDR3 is TGTGCCAGCTCCCCCGACGTGGTCGCGGCTAATGAAAAACTGTTTTTT. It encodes CASSPDVVAANEKLFF.

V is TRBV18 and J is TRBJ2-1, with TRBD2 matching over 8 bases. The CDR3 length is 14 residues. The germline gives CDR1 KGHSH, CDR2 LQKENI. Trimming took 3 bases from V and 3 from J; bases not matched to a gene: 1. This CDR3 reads CASSPSGGYNEQFF. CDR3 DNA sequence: TGTGCCAGCTCACCCAGCGGGGGCTACAATGAGCAGTTCTTC.

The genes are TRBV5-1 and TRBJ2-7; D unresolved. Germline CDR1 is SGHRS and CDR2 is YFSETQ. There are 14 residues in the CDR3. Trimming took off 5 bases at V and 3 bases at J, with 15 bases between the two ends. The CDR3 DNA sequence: TGCGCCAGCAGTCAGGCCCTCCCGAGCTACGAGCAGTACTTC. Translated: CASSQALPSYEQYF.

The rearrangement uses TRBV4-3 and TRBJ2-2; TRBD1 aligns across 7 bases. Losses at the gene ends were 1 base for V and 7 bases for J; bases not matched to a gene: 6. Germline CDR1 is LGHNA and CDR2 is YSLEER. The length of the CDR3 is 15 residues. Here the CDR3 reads CASSQGGTVVGELFF. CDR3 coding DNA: TGCGCCAGCAGCCAAGGGGGGACAGTAGTCGGGGAGCTGTTTTTT.

For the CDR3, the DNA is TGTGCCAGCAGCCAGGACAGGTTTCATGAAAAACTGTTTTTT. It codes for CASSQDRFHEKLFF. This chain uses TRBV5-6 with TRBJ1-4; 7 bases are a match to TRBD1. Germline V lookup: CDR1 SGHDT, CDR2 YYEEEE. The junction had 6 bases not matched to a gene; V was cut back by 4 bases and J by 6 bases. The CDR3 extends over 14 amino acids.

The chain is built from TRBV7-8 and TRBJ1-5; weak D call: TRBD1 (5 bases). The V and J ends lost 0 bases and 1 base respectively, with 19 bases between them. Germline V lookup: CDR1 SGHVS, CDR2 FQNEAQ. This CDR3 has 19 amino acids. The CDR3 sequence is CASSLAPQVWGSSNQPQHF. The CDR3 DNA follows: TGTGCCAGCAGCTTAGCGCCACAGGTCTGGGGCTCGAGCAATCAGCCCCAGCATTTT.

In DNA form, the CDR3 reads TGTGCCAGCAGTTTACCGGGTTCGGCCCAGTACTTC. Its translation: CASSLPGSAQYF. This rearrangement joins TRBV27 to TRBJ2-5; no reliable D call. From germline, CDR1 is MNHEY and CDR2 SMNVEV (reference sequence). V lost 2 bases, J lost 9 bases, and 10 bases lay in between. The CDR3 sequence is 12 residues long.

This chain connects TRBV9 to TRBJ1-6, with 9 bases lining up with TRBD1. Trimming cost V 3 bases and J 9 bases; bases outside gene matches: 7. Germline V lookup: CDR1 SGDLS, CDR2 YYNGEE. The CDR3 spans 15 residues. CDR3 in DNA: TGTGCCAGCAGCGGGTCACAGGGGGCAATTTCACCCCTCCACTTT. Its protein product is CASSGSQGAISPLHF.

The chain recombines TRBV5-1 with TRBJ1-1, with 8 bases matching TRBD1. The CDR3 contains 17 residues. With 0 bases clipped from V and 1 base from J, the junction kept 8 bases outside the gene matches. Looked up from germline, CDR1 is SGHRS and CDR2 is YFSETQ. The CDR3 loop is CASSLDGYRGSNTEAFF. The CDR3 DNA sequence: TGCGCCAGCAGCTTGGATGGATACAGGGGGTCGAACACTGAAGCTTTCTTT.

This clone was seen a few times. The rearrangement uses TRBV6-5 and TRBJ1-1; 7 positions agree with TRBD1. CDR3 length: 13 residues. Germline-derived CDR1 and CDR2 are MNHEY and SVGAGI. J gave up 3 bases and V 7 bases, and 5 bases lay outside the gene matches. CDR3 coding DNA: TGTGCCAGCAAACAGGGGATCGACACTGAAGCTTTCTTT. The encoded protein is CASKQGIDTEAFF.

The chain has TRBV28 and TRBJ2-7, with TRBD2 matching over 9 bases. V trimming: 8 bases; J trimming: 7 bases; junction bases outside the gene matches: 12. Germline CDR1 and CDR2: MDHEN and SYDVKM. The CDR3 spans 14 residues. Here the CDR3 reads CASLVASGTREQYF. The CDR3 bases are TGTGCCAGCTTGGTGGCTAGCGGGACGCGGGAGCAGTACTTC.

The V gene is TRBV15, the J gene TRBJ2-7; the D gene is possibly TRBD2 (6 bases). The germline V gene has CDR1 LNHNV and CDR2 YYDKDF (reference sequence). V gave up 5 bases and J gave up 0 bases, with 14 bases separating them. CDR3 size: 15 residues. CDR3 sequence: CATSPGVGSSYEQYF. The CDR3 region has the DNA TGTGCCACCAGCCCGGGGGTAGGGAGCTCCTACGAGCAGTACTTC.

The CDR3 DNA is TGTGCCAGCAGTGATCACAGGGCTAATGAAAAACTGTTTTTT. This sequence encodes CASSDHRANEKLFF. The rearrangement joins TRBV6-4 to TRBJ1-4, with D maybe TRBD1 (6 bases). Germline lookup yields CDR1 MRHNA and CDR2 SNTAGT. The ends were cut back, 3 bases at V and 3 bases at J, with 8 bases in the middle. The CDR3 loop spans 14 amino acids.

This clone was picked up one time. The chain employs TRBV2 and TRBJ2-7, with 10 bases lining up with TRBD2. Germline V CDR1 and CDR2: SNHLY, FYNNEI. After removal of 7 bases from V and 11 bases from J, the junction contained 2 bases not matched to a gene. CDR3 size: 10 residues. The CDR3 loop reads CASIGLAEYF. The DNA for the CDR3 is TGTGCCAGCATCGGACTAGCGGAGTACTTC.

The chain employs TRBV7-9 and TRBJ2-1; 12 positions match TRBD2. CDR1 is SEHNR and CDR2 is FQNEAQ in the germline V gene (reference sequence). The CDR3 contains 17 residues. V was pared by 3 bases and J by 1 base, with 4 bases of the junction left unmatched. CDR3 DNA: TGTGCCAGCAGCTTCCCCCTAGCGGGAGGGTCCTACAATGAGCAGTTCTTC. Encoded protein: CASSFPLAGGSYNEQFF. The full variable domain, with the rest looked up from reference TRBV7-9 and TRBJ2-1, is DTGVSQNPRHKITKRGQNVTFRCDPISEHNRLYWYRQTLGQGPEFLTYFQNEAQLEKSRLLSDRFSAERPKGSFSTLEIQRTEQGDSAMYLCASSFPLAGGSYNEQFFGPGTRLTVL.

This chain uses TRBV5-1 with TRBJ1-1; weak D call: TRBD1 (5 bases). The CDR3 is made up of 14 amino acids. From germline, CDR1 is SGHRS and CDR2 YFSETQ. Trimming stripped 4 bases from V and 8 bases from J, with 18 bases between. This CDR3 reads CASSPLTGGREAFF. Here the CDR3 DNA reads TGCGCCAGCAGCCCACTCACCGGGGGTCGGGAAGCTTTCTTT.